The next 26 T cell receptor beta chains were all read from a single sample in a study of metastatic and nonmetastatic thyroid tumors. Thyroid surgery took place with no prior treatment in any patient. TCRdb recomputed clones from the PCR reads via MiXCR. The data contain some 10,000 clones, just under 30% of them singletons. What was sequenced was tumor tissue. These receptor sequences come from a female donor with papillary thyroid cancer or a benign thyroid nodule (not recorded which). Some clones in this sample may be carry-over from other donors' samples.

The rearrangement joins TRBV20-1 to TRBJ1-3; D unclear. V lost 3 bases and J 3 bases, leaving 15 bases between the germline ends. CDR3 length: 15 residues. Germline CDR1 reads DFQATT; CDR2 reads SNEGSKA (reference sequence). CDR3 loop: CSARRGSVGGNTIYF. CDR3 coding DNA: TGCAGTGCTAGGAGAGGGAGTGTCGGTGGAAACACCATATATTTT.

This clone was seen many times. A much larger clone lies a single base off, so this may be a read error. Other DNA sequences in the same sample also yield this CDR3. CDR3 loop: CASSNTAGMAYEQYF. The CDR3 DNA reads as TGTGCCAGCTCAAACACGGCCGGAATGGCCTACGAGCAGTACTTC. This sequence joins TRBV18 and TRBJ2-7; D gene unclear. V was shortened by 5 bases and J by 2 bases, with 16 bases between the two germline ends. Germline V CDR1 and CDR2: KGHSH, LQKENI. The CDR3 has 15 amino acids.

Relative to its sample, this clone is medium-sized. The genes are TRBV28 and TRBJ2-1; 7 nucleotides align to TRBD1. The CDR3 covers 17 residues. Germline assignment: CDR1 MDHEN and CDR2 SYDVKM. J lost 6 bases, V lost 6 bases, and 17 bases had no gene match. CDR3 protein: CASRGSFDREIFNEQFF. The CDR3 nucleotides read TGTGCCAGCAGGGGGAGCTTCGACAGGGAAATTTTCAATGAGCAGTTCTTC.

Judged by abundance, this clone is medium-sized (0.01 to 0.1%). V is TRBV2 and J is TRBJ2-2; perhaps TRBD2 as D (6 bases). Germline CDR1 reads SNHLY; CDR2 reads FYNNEI. The ends were cut back, 9 bases at V and 4 bases at J, with 27 bases in the middle. The length of the CDR3 is 18 residues. The DNA of the CDR3 is TGTGCCAGGGGGCCCGAGGGAGGAGCGAGTAGCAGCACCGGGGAGCTGTTTTTT. Its protein is CARGPEGGASSSTGELFF.

CDR3 sequence: CASSGPGQGSETQYF. The CDR3 DNA is TGTGCCAGCAGTGGACCGGGACAGGGATCAGAGACCCAGTACTTC. The chain combines TRBV6-1 with TRBJ2-5; 9 bases line up with TRBD1. Germline V CDR1 and CDR2: MNHNS, SASEGT. V trimming: 4 bases; J trimming: 4 bases; junction bases outside the gene matches: 7. This CDR3 region has 15 residues.

This clone is medium-sized within its sample. This rearrangement joins TRBV7-3 to TRBJ1-6; 9 nucleotides agree with TRBD1. After removal of 5 bases from V and 10 bases from J, the junction contained 6 bases not matched to a gene. This CDR3 is built from 14 residues. From germline, CDR1 is SGHTA and CDR2 FQGTGA. CDR3 protein: CASSRGDRDSPLHF. In DNA form, the CDR3 reads TGTGCCAGCAGCCGGGGGGACAGGGACTCACCCCTCCACTTT.

This clone was seen a handful of times. The V call is TRBV28, the J call TRBJ2-7; no clear D gene. The CDR3 loop spans 12 amino acids. Germline CDR1 and CDR2: MDHEN and SYDVKM. V was pared by 3 bases and J by 6 bases, with 9 bases between. The CDR3 region has the DNA TGTGCCAGCAGTTTGGCGGTAAGCGAGCAGTACTTC. It encodes CASSLAVSEQYF.

This clone was seen ten or more times. This chain uses TRBV6-9 with TRBJ2-4; D is unclear. Germline V lookup: CDR1 MNHGY, CDR2 SVAAGI. The V and J ends lost 7 bases and 2 bases respectively, with 6 bases between them. The CDR3 loop spans 12 amino acids. In DNA, the CDR3 is TGTGCCAGCACCCGGACCAAAAACATTCAGTACTTC. Its translation: CASTRTKNIQYF.

This clone showed up just a few times. The rearrangement joins TRBV15 to TRBJ2-7; 10 bases fit TRBD1. Germline CDR1 reads LNHNV; CDR2 reads YYDKDF (reference sequence). Trimming removed 3 bases from V and 4 bases from J; junction bases left unmatched: 6. The CDR3 has 15 amino acids. The CDR3 sequence is CATSRRQGAAYEQYF. CDR3 nucleotides: TGTGCCACCAGCAGGAGACAGGGGGCAGCTTACGAGCAGTACTTC. Full variable domain (outside the CDR3, taken from reference TRBV15 and TRBJ2-7): DAMVIQNPRYQVTQFGKPVTLSCSQTLNHNVMYWYQQKSSQAPKLLFHYYDKDFNNEADTPDNFQSRRPNTSFCFLDIRSPGLGDTAMYLCATSRRQGAAYEQYFGPGTRLTVT.

This clone is deemed medium-sized. The chain carries TRBV2 and TRBJ1-2; weak D call: TRBD1 (5 bases). Germline V lookup: CDR1 SNHLY, CDR2 FYNNEI. V was shortened by 2 bases and J by 5 bases, with 9 bases between the two germline ends. This CDR3 is 13 amino acids long. The CDR3 DNA reads as TGTGCCAGCAGTGAATGGCGGGGGTATGGCTACACCTTC. Translating it yields CASSEWRGYGYTF.

This chain links TRBV4-1 with TRBJ2-7; D may be TRBD1 (6 bases). CDR1 is MGHRA, CDR2 YSYEKL, per germline. Trimming cost V 5 bases and J 3 bases, with 11 bases left between them. The CDR3 length is 13 residues. For the CDR3, the DNA is TGCGCCAGCAGCAGGGGGAATGACTACGAGCAGTACTTC. Amino acids: CASSRGNDYEQYF.

This clone is medium-sized by share. The rearrangement uses TRBV9 and TRBJ1-6; TRBD1 matches 7 bases. CDR1 is SGDLS and CDR2 is YYNGEE in the germline V gene. The junction had 4 bases not matched to a gene; V was cut back by 4 bases and J by 9 bases. The length of the CDR3 is 13 residues. The CDR3 here is CASSRDSLSPLHF. CDR3 DNA sequence: TGTGCCAGCAGCCGGGACAGCCTTTCACCCCTCCACTTT.

The chain uses TRBV20-1 and TRBJ2-1, with 8 bases fitting TRBD2. V trimming: 5 bases; J trimming: 0 bases; junction bases outside the gene matches: 9. Germline V gives CDR1 DFQATT, CDR2 SNEGSKA (reference sequence). The CDR3 is 16 amino acids. CDR3 residues: CSAHRLAGPSYNEQFF. The CDR3 nucleotides read TGCAGTGCTCATCGTCTAGCGGGTCCCTCCTACAATGAGCAGTTCTTC.

The chain couples TRBV11-1 to TRBJ2-7; 10 positions agree with TRBD1. In germline, CDR1 is SGHAT, CDR2 FQDESV (reference sequence). The CDR3 runs 16 residues. J was trimmed by 3 bases and V by 5 bases; bases with no gene match: 10. The CDR3 here is CASSPSGTGVLYEQYF. DNA for the CDR3: TGTGCCAGCAGCCCATCAGGGACAGGGGTACTCTACGAGCAGTACTTC. Full variable domain (rest looked up from reference TRBV11-1 and TRBJ2-7): EAEVAQSPRYKITEKSQAVAFWCDPISGHATLYWYRQILGQGPELLVQFQDESVVDDSQLPKDRFSAERLKGVDSTLKIQPAELGDSAMYLCASSPSGTGVLYEQYFGPGTRLTVT.

This clone was seen a single time. The chain employs TRBV20-1 and TRBJ2-2, with TRBD2 identical over 16 bases. Per the germline V gene, CDR1 is DFQATT and CDR2 is SNEGSKA (reference sequence). V was clipped by 6 bases and J by 2 bases; unmatched bases: 6. The CDR3 has 17 amino acids. The CDR3 reads CSAPGLAGGVNTGELFF. For the CDR3, the DNA is TGCAGTGCACCGGGACTAGCGGGAGGGGTTAACACCGGGGAGCTGTTTTTT.

This chain uses TRBV20-1 with TRBJ1-2; D is perhaps TRBD1 (6 bases). Trimming pared 0 bases from V and 2 bases from J, leaving 10 bases between. Germline assignment: CDR1 DFQATT and CDR2 SNEGSKA (reference sequence). The CDR3 covers 14 residues. Here the CDR3 DNA reads TGCAGTGCTAGAGATTGGGGGGGCAACTATGGCTACACCTTC. As protein: CSARDWGGNYGYTF.

Many counts were recorded for this clone. The gene calls are TRBV19 and TRBJ1-5; D remains ambiguous. CDR3 length equals 14 residues. Germline lookup yields CDR1 LNHDA and CDR2 SQIVND (reference sequence). The V end was cut by 7 bases, the J end by 0 bases, with 10 bases between. CDR3 DNA: TGTGCCAGTAAGGTCCGAAATAGCAATCAGCCCCAGCATTTT. The encoded protein is CASKVRNSNQPQHF. Looking up the rest from reference TRBV19 and TRBJ1-5 gives the full variable domain: DGGITQSPKYLFRKEGQNVTLSCEQNLNHDAMYWYRQDPGQGLRLIYYSQIVNDFQKGDIAEGYSVSREKKESFPLTVTSAQKNPTAFYLCASKVRNSNQPQHFGDGTRLSIL.

Regarding this clone: A much more abundant neighbour one base away suggests this may be a read error. The V gene is TRBV2, the J gene TRBJ2-2, with D maybe TRBD1 (6 bases). The germline V and J ends were trimmed by 9 bases and 7 bases, with 18 bases remaining between them. Germline V lookup: CDR1 SNHLY, CDR2 FYNNEI. CDR3 size: 14 residues. The CDR3 sequence: CARRGSGEIGELFF. CDR3 coding DNA: TGTGCCAGAAGGGGGTCGGGCGAGATCGGGGAGCTGTTTTTT.

The chain has TRBV3-1 and TRBJ2-3, with TRBD2 identical over 9 bases. CDR1 and CDR2 from the germline V gene are LGHDT and YNNKEL (reference sequence). V was clipped by 3 bases and J by 9 bases; unmatched bases: 10. This CDR3 region has 15 residues. CDR3 in amino acids: CASSQGLAAPGTQYF. The CDR3 DNA reads TGTGCCAGCAGCCAGGGACTAGCAGCCCCAGGGACGCAGTATTTT.

A word on this clone: This may be a read error: a much more frequent sequence differs by one nucleotide. The genes are TRBV7-8 and TRBJ1-3; D gene uncertain. Germline V gene sequence: CDR1 SGHVS, CDR2 FQNEAQ. The CDR3 spans 11 residues. The CDR3 sequence is CASSIGSTICF. The DNA for the CDR3 is TGTGCCAGCAGCATCGGTTCCACCATATGTTTT.

The rearrangement uses TRBV5-1 and TRBJ2-1; 9 nucleotides agree with TRBD2. The germline V gene has CDR1 SGHRS and CDR2 YFSETQ. The CDR3 totals 15 residues. V dropped 3 bases and J dropped 5; count of bases not matched to a gene: 6. The CDR3 is CASSYSGSRNNEQFF. The CDR3 nucleotides are TGCGCCAGCAGCTATAGCGGGAGTAGGAACAATGAGCAGTTCTTC.

This clone is medium-sized (0.01 to 0.1%) in the sample. The genes are TRBV28 and TRBJ2-1; 7 bases are shared with TRBD2. There are 18 residues in the CDR3. Per the germline V gene, CDR1 is MDHEN and CDR2 is SYDVKM. V trimming: 3 bases; J trimming: 0 bases; junction bases outside the gene matches: 11. CDR3 region: CASSFFDPAGYSYNEQFF. The CDR3 nucleotides are TGTGCCAGCAGTTTTTTCGATCCAGCGGGATACTCCTACAATGAGCAGTTCTTC.

The chain uses TRBV7-3 and TRBJ2-5; 8 bases map to TRBD1. The CDR3 has 13 residues. Germline CDR1 SGHTA, CDR2 FQGTGA. Losses at the gene ends were 5 bases for V and 5 bases for J; bases not matched to a gene: 4. CDR3 loop: CASSQGAGETQYF. The CDR3 coding sequence is TGTGCCAGCAGCCAGGGGGCCGGGGAGACCCAGTACTTC.

This clone was observed at least ten times. V is TRBV7-6 and J is TRBJ1-4; 9 nucleotides align to TRBD1. The CDR3 has 16 residues. The V gene end was trimmed by 4 bases and the J gene end by 7 bases; junction bases not matched to a gene: 10. Germline loops: CDR1 SGHVS, CDR2 FNYEAQ. As DNA, the CDR3 is TGTGCCAGCAGCTCCGAACAGGGGGCAGAGGGTGAAAAACTGTTTTTT. Translated: CASSSEQGAEGEKLFF.

This clone was picked up many times. The chain joins TRBV4-2 to TRBJ2-6; 9 bases map to TRBD1. With V trimmed by 1 base and J by 0 bases, 4 bases remained unmatched. The CDR3 is made up of 18 amino acids. The germline CDR1 and CDR2 sequences are LGHNA and YNFKEQ. For the CDR3, the DNA is TGTGCCAGCAGCCAAGGACAGGGGGAACGCTCTGGGGCCAACGTCCTGACTTTC. Translating it yields CASSQGQGERSGANVLTF.

The gene calls are TRBV20-1 and TRBJ2-7, with 10 bases lining up with TRBD2. Losses at the gene ends were 4 bases for V and 6 bases for J; bases not matched to a gene: 9. Germline V lookup: CDR1 DFQATT, CDR2 SNEGSKA (reference sequence). This CDR3 is 14 amino acids long. The DNA for the CDR3 is TGCAGTGCTATCGGGACTAGCGAACGTCGCGAGCAGTACTTC. Its protein product is CSAIGTSERREQYF.